This entry concerns a single TCR beta chain. Its target is not known. Other DNA sequences of this sample code for an identical CDR3. The record originates from a study of beta chain features in type 1 diabetes. Background on the study: Healthy donors, compared against patients, showed similar age, gender and cell yields.

The CDR3 consists of 15 residues. Per germline, CDR1 SGHRS and CDR2 YFSETQ. Losses at the gene ends were 3 bases for V and 0 bases for J; bases not matched to a gene: 2. TCRB transcripts that were expressed got sequenced, as all of the isolated RNA had been reverse transcribed. This table comes from immunoSEQ multiplex PCR, and its TCRdb copy is limited to in-frame clones, with some not included. Here the sample spans about 660,000 clones, over 12% being singletons. Study results and limitations: Type 1 diabetes patients had VDJ junctions that carried fewer insertions and more deletions. All four CD4+ subsets of Type 1 diabetes patients contained TCRB CDR3s that were moderately but significantly shorter.

What was sequenced was naive CD4+ T cells from blood. The J gene is TRBJ2-7, the V gene TRBV5-1; TRBD2 aligns across 11 bases. This clonotype was sampled from a man aged 18 to 30 with type 1 diabetes. CDR3 sequence: CASSSLAGASYEQYF. The DNA for the CDR3 is TGCGCCAGCAGCTCACTAGCGGGAGCCTCCTACGAGCAGTACTTC.